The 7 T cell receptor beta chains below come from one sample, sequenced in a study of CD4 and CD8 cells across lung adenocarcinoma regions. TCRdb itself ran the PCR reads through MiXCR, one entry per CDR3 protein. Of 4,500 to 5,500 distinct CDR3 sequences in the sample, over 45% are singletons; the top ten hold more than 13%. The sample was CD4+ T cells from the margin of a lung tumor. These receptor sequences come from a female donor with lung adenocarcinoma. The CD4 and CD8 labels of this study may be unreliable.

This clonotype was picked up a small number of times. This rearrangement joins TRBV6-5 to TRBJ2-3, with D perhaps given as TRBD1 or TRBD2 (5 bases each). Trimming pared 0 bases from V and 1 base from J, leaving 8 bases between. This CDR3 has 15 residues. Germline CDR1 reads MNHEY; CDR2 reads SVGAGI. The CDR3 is CASSYSTAGTDTQYF. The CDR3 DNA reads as TGTGCCAGCAGTTACTCGACAGCGGGCACAGATACGCAGTATTTT.

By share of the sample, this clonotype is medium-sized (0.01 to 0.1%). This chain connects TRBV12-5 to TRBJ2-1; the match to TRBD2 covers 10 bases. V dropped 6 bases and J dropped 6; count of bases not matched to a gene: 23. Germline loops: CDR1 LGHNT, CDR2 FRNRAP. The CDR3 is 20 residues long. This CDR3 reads CASGTLGLAENPLSSNEQFF. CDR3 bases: TGTGCTAGTGGCACACTTGGACTAGCGGAAAACCCCCTATCTTCCAATGAGCAGTTCTTC. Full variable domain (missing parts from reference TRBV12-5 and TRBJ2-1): DARVTQTPRHKVTEMGQEVTMRCQPILGHNTVFWYRQTMMQGLELLAYFRNRAPLDDSGMPKDRFSAEMPDATLATLKIQPSEPRDSAVYFCASGTLGLAENPLSSNEQFFGPGTRLTVL.

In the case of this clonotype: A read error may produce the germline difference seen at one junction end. DNA for the CDR3: TGCGCCAGCAGTGAGATGACAGATATTCAGTACTTT. This sequence encodes CASSEMTDIQYF. This chain connects TRBV10-2 to TRBJ2-4, with a weak D call TRBD1 (5 bases). This CDR3 has 12 residues. Germline V gene lookup returns CDR1 WSHSY and CDR2 SAAADI.

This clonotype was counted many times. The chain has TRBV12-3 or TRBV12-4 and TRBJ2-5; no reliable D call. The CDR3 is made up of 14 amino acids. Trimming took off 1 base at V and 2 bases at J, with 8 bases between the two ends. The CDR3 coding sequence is TGTGCCAGCAGTTTAGTAGGGCAGCAAGAGACCCAGTACTTC. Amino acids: CASSLVGQQETQYF.

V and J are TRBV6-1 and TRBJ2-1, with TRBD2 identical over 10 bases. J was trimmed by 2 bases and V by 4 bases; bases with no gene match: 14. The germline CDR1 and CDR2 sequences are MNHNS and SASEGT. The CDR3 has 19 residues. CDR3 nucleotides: TGTGCCAGCAGTGGGAGGTCTATTGGACTAGCGGAACCCTACAATGAGCAGTTCTTC. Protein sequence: CASSGRSIGLAEPYNEQFF.

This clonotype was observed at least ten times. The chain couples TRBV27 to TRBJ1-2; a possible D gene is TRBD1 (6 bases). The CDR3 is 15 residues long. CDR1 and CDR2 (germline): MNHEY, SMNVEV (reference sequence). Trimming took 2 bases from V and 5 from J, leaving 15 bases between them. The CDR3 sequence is CASSLRGYASYGYTF. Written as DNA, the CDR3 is TGTGCCAGCAGTTTAAGGGGGTATGCTAGTTATGGCTACACCTTC.

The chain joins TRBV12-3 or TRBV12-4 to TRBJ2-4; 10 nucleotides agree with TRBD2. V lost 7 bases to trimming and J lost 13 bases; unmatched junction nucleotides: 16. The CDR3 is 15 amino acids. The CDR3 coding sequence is TGTGCCAGCAATAACGCTGGACTAGCGGAAAACACCCAGTACTTC. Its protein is CASNNAGLAENTQYF.